This TCR beta chain stems from a study of blood T cell repertoires in COVID-19. In the study overall: Sources were T cells, B-cell-depleted T cells, or PBMCs; the material itself was cDNA or gDNA.

Participant ages covered about 18 to 90 years across 24 US areas. Germline CDR1 SEHNR, CDR2 FQNEAQ (reference sequence). There are 13 residues in the CDR3. The germline V and J ends were trimmed by 1 base and 2 bases, with 5 bases remaining between them. Data came from immunoSEQ multiplex PCR; TCRdb stores just in-frame clones and leaves some out. The sample holds hundreds of thousands of clones, approximately 92% seen once. The V gene is TRBV7-9, the J gene TRBJ1-2; D not resolved. Sequenced: PBMCs or T cells enriched from blood (not recorded which). This clonotype was obtained from a man aged 25-45 years who had recovered from COVID-19. CDR3 DNA: TGTGCCAGCAGCTTAGAAGAGAACTATGGCTACACCTTC. It is translated as CASSLEENYGYTF. The variable domain in full, with the rest retrieved from reference TRBV7-9 and TRBJ1-2, is DTGVSQNPRHKITKRGQNVTFRCDPISEHNRLYWYRQTLGQGPEFLTYFQNEAQLEKSRLLSDRFSAERPKGSFSTLEIQRTEQGDSAMYLCASSLEENYGYTFGSGTRLTVV.